This T cell receptor beta chain was captured in a study of T-cell reconstitution after alpha-beta-depleted transplantation in children. Broader study findings: Diversity of TCRbeta at day 60 was high in some patients, arising from surviving recipient T cells and thymic progenitors. As was reported, about two months after transplant, alpha-beta T cells came from several hundred expanded graft clones. From newly produced T cells came most of the T-cell counts and diversity one year after transplant.

Preparation of the TCRbeta library used unique molecular identifiers. Each CDR3 protein gets one entry after TCRdb re-called the PCR reads with MiXCR. The sample includes 550,000 to 800,000 distinct CDR3 sequences, about 12% of them seen just once. This clonotype has at least ten counts. Its target is unknown. In germline, CDR1 is MDHEN, CDR2 SYDVKM. This CDR3 is built from 15 residues. V dropped 3 bases and J dropped 3 bases, with 14 bases sitting between them. Source: PBMCs, taken before TCRalphabeta/CD19-depleted stem cell transplant. This receptor was taken from a girl aged 2 to 9 with congenital amegakaryocytic thrombocytopenia, due to receive a stem cell transplant. V usage is TRBV28 and J usage is TRBJ2-5; D is perhaps TRBD1 (6 bases). The CDR3 nucleotides are TGTGCCAGCAGTTTTCATGACAGGCTGGAAGAGACCCAGTACTTC. Amino acid sequence: CASSFHDRLEETQYF.